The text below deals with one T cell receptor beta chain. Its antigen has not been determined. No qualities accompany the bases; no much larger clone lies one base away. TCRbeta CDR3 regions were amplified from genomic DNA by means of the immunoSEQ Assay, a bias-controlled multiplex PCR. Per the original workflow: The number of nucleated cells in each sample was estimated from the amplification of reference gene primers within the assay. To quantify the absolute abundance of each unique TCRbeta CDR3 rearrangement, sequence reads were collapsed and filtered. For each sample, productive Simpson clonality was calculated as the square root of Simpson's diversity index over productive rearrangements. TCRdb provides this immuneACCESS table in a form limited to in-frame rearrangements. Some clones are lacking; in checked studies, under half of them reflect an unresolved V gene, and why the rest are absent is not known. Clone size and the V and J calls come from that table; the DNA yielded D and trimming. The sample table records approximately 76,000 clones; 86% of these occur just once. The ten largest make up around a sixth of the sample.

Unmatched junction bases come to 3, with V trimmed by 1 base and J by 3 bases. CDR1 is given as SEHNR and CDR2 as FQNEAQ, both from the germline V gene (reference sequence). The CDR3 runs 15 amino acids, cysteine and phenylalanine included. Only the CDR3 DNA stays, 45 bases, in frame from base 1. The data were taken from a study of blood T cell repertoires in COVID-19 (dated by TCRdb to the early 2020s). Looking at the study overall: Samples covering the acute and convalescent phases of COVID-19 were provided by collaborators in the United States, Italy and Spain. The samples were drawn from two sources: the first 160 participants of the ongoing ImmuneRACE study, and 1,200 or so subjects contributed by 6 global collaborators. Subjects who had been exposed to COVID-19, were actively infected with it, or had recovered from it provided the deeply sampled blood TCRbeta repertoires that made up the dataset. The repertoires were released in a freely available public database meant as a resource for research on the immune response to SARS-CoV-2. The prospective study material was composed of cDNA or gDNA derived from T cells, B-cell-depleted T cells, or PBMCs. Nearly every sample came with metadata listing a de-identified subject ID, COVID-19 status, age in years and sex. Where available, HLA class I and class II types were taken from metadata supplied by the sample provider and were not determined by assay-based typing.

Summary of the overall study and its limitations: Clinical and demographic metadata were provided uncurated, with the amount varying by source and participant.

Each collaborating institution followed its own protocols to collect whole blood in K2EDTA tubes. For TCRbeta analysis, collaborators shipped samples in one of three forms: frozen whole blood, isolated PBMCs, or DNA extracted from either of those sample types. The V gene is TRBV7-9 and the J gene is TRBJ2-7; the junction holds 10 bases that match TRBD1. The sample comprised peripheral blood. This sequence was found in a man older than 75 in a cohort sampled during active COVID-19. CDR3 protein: CASSLGRDRGYEQYF. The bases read TGTGCCAGCAGCTTAGGGCGGGACAGGGGCTACGAGCAGTACTTC.